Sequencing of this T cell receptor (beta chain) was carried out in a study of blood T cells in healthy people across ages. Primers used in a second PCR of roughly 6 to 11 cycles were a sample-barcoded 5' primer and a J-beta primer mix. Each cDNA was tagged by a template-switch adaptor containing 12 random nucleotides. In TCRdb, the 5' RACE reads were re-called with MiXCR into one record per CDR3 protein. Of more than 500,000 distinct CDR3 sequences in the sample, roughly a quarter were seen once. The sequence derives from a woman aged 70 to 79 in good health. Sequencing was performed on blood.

This chain's CDR3 is CASSPPGGSSYNSPLHF. In DNA, the CDR3 is TGTGCCAGCAGCCCCCCAGGGGGGAGCTCCTATAATTCACCCCTCCACTTT. The chain employs TRBV7-2 and TRBJ1-6, with 7 bases aligning to TRBD1. The V and J ends lost 5 bases and 0 bases, in that order; junction bases with no gene match: 7. CDR1 is SGHTA and CDR2 is FQGNSA in the germline V gene. The CDR3 has 17 amino acids.